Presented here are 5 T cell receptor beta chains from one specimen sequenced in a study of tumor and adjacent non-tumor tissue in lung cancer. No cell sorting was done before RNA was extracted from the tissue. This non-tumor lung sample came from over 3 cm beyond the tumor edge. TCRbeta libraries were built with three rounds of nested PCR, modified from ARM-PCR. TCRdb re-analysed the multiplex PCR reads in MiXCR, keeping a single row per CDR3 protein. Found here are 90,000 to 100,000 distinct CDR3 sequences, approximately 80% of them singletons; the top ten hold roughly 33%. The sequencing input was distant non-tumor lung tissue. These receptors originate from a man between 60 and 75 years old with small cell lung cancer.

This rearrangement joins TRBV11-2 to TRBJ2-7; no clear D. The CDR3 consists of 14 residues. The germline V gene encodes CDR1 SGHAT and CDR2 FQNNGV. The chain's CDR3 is CPSSPDLTSYRQYV. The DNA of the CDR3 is TGTCCCAGCAGCCCCGACTTGACTTCCTACAGGCAGTACGTC.

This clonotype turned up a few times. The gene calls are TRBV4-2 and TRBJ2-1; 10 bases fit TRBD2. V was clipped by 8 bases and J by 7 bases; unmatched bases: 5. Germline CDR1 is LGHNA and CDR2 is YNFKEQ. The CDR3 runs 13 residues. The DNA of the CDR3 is TGTGCCAGCTGGACTAGCGGAAATAATGAGCAGTTCTTC. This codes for CASWTSGNNEQFF.

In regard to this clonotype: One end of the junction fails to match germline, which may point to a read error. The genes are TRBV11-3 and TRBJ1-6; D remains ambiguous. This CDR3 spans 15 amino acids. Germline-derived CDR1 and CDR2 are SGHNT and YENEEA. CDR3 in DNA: TGTGCCAGCAGTTTAACCCAACGTCGAAATTCGCCCCTCCACTTT. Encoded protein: CASSLTQRRNSPLHF. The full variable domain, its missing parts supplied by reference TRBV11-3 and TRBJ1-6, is EAGVVQSPRYKIIEKKQPVAFWCNPISGHNTLYWYLQNLGQGPELLIRYENEEAVDDSQLPKDRFSAERLKGVDSTLKIQPAELGDSAVYLCASSLTQRRNSPLHFGNGTRLTVT.

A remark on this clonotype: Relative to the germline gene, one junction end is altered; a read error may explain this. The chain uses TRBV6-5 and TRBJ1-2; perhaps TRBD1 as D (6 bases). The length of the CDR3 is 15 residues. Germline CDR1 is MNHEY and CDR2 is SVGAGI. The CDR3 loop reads CASSQQTGTIYGYIF. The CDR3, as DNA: TGTGCCAGCAGTCAGCAAACCGGGACAATCTATGGCTACATTTTC.

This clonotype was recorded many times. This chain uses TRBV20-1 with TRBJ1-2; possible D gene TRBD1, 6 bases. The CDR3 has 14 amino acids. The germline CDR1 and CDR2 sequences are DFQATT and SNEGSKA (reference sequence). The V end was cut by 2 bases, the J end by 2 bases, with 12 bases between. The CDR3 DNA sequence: TGCAGTGCTAGATCGCGCGGACAGAACTATGGCTACACCTTC. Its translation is CSARSRGQNYGYTF.